These 26 T cell receptor beta chains were all obtained from the same sample, sequenced in a study of blood T cell repertoires in COVID-19. The repertoire was sequenced with immunoSEQ multiplex PCR; TCRdb's copy has only in-frame clones and lacks some. The sample has roughly 230,000 clones, 84% seen once. The sample taken for sequencing was PBMCs or T cells enriched from blood (not recorded which). These receptors all stem from a man in his fifties who had recovered from COVID-19.

This chain uses TRBV28 with TRBJ1-4; D is unresolved. This CDR3 has 15 residues. Germline V lookup: CDR1 MDHEN, CDR2 SYDVKM. Trimming shortened V by 7 bases and J by 7 bases, and 19 bases separated the two germline ends. In nucleotides, the CDR3 is TGTGCCAGCACCTCTTATATCGGGGTGGGTGAAAAACTGTTTTTT. Amino acid sequence: CASTSYIGVGEKLFF.

This clone has only a few counts. The chain recombines TRBV19 with TRBJ1-1; D is perhaps TRBD1 (6 bases). The CDR3 is 12 residues long. Germline CDR1 reads LNHDA; CDR2 reads SQIVND (reference sequence). V lost 5 bases and J lost 11, with 15 bases in between. The CDR3 nucleotides read TGTGCCAGTAGTCCCTCAGGGGTGCCGGCTTTCTTT. Its protein product is CASSPSGVPAFF.

V gene TRBV5-3 combines with J gene TRBJ2-5, with TRBD2 matching 8 bases. TRBV5-3 is reported as an ORF; its role is uncertain. The J segment lost 3 bases and the V segment lost 10 bases, leaving 8 bases of the junction unmatched. This CDR3 contains 13 residues. The CDR3 DNA follows: TGTGCCCCCCAGAGCGGGGGAAAAGAGACCCAGTACTTC. This codes for CAPQSGGKETQYF.

CDR3 amino acids: CASSLISSQGREQYF. CDR3 DNA sequence: TGTGCCAGCAGCTTGATATCGTCCCAGGGTAGAGAGCAGTACTTC. The chain joins TRBV11-3 to TRBJ2-7; possibly TRBD1 for D (5 bases). Looked up from germline, CDR1 is SGHNT and CDR2 is YENEEA. The V end was cut by 3 bases, the J end by 7 bases, with 19 bases between. The CDR3 loop spans 15 amino acids.

This rearrangement joins TRBV6-2 or TRBV6-3 to TRBJ1-2; D gene uncertain. The germline V and J ends were trimmed by 4 bases and 2 bases, with 14 bases remaining between them. Germline lookup yields CDR1 MNHEY and CDR2 SVGEGT. This CDR3 has 15 amino acids. Written as DNA, the CDR3 is TGTGCCAGCAGTTGGTCCCCGAGGGCCAACTATGGCTACACCTTC. This encodes CASSWSPRANYGYTF.

This clone was detected only once. J is TRBJ1-4 and V is TRBV11-2, with no clear D. CDR3 length equals 16 residues. V gave up 6 bases and J gave up 4 bases, with 18 bases separating them. The germline V gene encodes CDR1 SGHAT and CDR2 FQNNGV. CDR3 amino acids: CASRNSPGTINEKLFF. CDR3 nucleotide sequence: TGTGCCAGCAGAAATAGTCCGGGAACTATTAATGAAAAACTGTTTTTT.

The rearrangement uses TRBV7-2 and TRBJ2-4; 7 positions match TRBD1. This CDR3 contains 15 residues. Trimming cost V 7 bases and J 3 bases; bases outside gene matches: 9. Germline V gene lookup returns CDR1 SGHTA and CDR2 FQGNSA. Written as DNA, the CDR3 is TGTGCCAGCAACAGAGGGGGCGTCGGCAAAAACATTCAGTACTTC. Translated: CASNRGGVGKNIQYF.

The chain combines TRBV9 with TRBJ2-1; 7 nucleotides line up with TRBD1. Trimming took 3 bases from V and 8 from J; bases not matched to a gene: 14. The germline V gene has CDR1 SGDLS and CDR2 YYNGEE. This CDR3 is 16 amino acids long. The CDR3 nucleotides read TGTGCCAGCAGCGGGAGACAGGGAACCGGGAAATATGAGCAGTTCTTC. It is translated as CASSGRQGTGKYEQFF. Supplemented by reference TRBV9 and TRBJ2-1, the full variable domain reads DSGVTQTPKHLITATGQRVTLRCSPRSGDLSVYWYQQSLDQGLQFLIQYYNGEERAKGNILERFSAQQFPDLHSELNLSSLELGDSALYFCASSGRQGTGKYEQFFGPGTRLTVL.

The rearrangement links TRBV12-5 to TRBJ2-3, with TRBD2 identical over 12 bases. The CDR3 extends over 16 amino acids. V lost 6 bases, J lost 2 bases, and 6 bases stayed unmatched. Per the germline V gene, CDR1 is LGHNT and CDR2 is FRNRAP. The CDR3 region has the DNA TGTGCTAGTGGCAAGACTAGCGGGGGCCTCACAGATACGCAGTATTTT. It translates to CASGKTSGGLTDTQYF.

In this sample, this clone turned up many times. This chain uses TRBV10-3 with TRBJ2-7; the D gene is possibly TRBD2 (6 bases). The CDR3 runs 14 residues. CDR1 is ENHRY and CDR2 is SYGVKD in the germline V gene. Trimming left V 7 bases short and J 0 bases short, with 13 bases between. This CDR3 is CAITVTRGSYEQYF. The CDR3 region has the DNA TGTGCCATCACCGTGACTAGGGGCTCCTACGAGCAGTACTTC.

This chain uses TRBV7-2 with TRBJ1-4; D not certain. V lost 1 base, J lost 8 bases, and 8 bases lay in between. Germline V CDR1 and CDR2: SGHTA, FQGNSA. This CDR3 has 13 residues. CDR3 DNA sequence: TGTGCCAGCAGCTTAGGACTTTACGAAAAACTGTTTTTT. Residues: CASSLGLYEKLFF.

This clone occurred a few times. For the CDR3, the DNA is TGCAGCGCCCGGACAGGGGAGCAGTTCTTC. Residues: CSARTGEQFF. The J gene is TRBJ2-1, the V gene TRBV29-1, with 8 bases that match TRBD1. Trimming cost V 7 bases and J 10 bases; bases outside gene matches: 3. This CDR3 contains 10 residues. Germline-derived CDR1 and CDR2 are SQVTM and ANQGSEA.

The genes are TRBV11-3 and TRBJ2-5; possibly TRBD2 for D (6 bases). V was clipped by 0 bases and J by 5 bases, with 16 bases between them. Germline loops: CDR1 SGHNT, CDR2 YENEEA. This CDR3 is 16 amino acids long. CDR3 residues: CASSLDSLSGGETQYF. The CDR3 DNA is TGTGCCAGCAGCTTAGACTCTTTAAGTGGGGGGGAGACCCAGTACTTC.

The gene calls are TRBV5-3 and TRBJ2-7, with a possible D match to TRBD1 (5 bases). TRBV5-3 is an ORF; its function is uncertain. The V gene lost 4 bases and the J gene lost 4 bases, with 12 bases spanning the gap. There are 13 residues in the CDR3. The CDR3 is CARSPDTGYEQYF. DNA for the CDR3: TGTGCCAGAAGCCCGGACACTGGGTACGAGCAGTACTTC.

The chain joins TRBV28 to TRBJ1-2; possible D gene TRBD1, 6 bases. This CDR3 region has 14 residues. Germline values: CDR1 MDHEN, CDR2 SYDVKM. With 1 base removed from V and 3 bases from J, the gap between germline ends came to 9 bases. The CDR3 DNA reads TGTGCCAGCAGTTTATCAGGGGCCTACTATGGCTACACCTTC. It specifies CASSLSGAYYGYTF.

The chain couples TRBV5-6 to TRBJ2-7, with 12 bases matching TRBD2. The germline V gene has CDR1 SGHDT and CDR2 YYEEEE. The CDR3 totals 15 residues. Unmatched junction bases numbered 5, after V lost 2 bases and J lost 5 bases. The CDR3: CASSFRLAGDHEQYF. In DNA form, the CDR3 reads TGTGCCAGCAGCTTTAGACTAGCGGGAGATCACGAGCAGTACTTC.

The J gene is TRBJ1-2, the V gene TRBV19; D remains unclear. Germline values: CDR1 LNHDA, CDR2 SQIVND (reference sequence). The CDR3 spans 14 residues. V lost 5 bases and J lost 8, with 18 bases in between. CDR3 sequence (DNA): TGTGCCAGTAGTTCCCTCTCGGGTTGGAGAGGCTACACCTTC. As protein: CASSSLSGWRGYTF.

The CDR3 here is CASNTGGAGNQPQHF. The CDR3 DNA reads as TGTGCCAGCAATACAGGGGGCGCGGGGAATCAGCCCCAGCATTTT. The rearrangement links TRBV2 to TRBJ1-5, with 9 nucleotides matching TRBD1. Trimming cost V 7 bases and J 4 bases; bases outside gene matches: 8. Germline lookup yields CDR1 SNHLY and CDR2 FYNNEI. The CDR3 extends over 15 amino acids.

This clone was recorded only once. In the same sample, other DNA sequences code for this CDR3. The chain has TRBV10-1 and TRBJ2-5; a possible D gene is TRBD2 (6 bases). The CDR3 spans 14 residues. V was pared by 0 bases and J by 5 bases, with 10 bases between. Germline V gene lookup returns CDR1 WNHNN and CDR2 SYGVQD (reference sequence). The CDR3 DNA reads as TGCGCCAGCAGTGAGTCCGCGGGGTTGGAGACCCAGTACTTC. This gives the protein CASSESAGLETQYF.

This chain joins TRBV7-2 and TRBJ2-1, with 7 bases fitting TRBD1. V lost 7 bases and J lost 6; bases outside the gene matches: 6. CDR1 and CDR2 (germline): SGHTA, FQGNSA. The CDR3 extends over 13 amino acids. The CDR3, as DNA: TGTGCCAGCACCTGGGACAGATTCAATGAGCAGTTCTTC. This gives the protein CASTWDRFNEQFF.

The J gene is TRBJ2-1, the V gene TRBV7-2; D possibly corresponds to TRBD2 (6 bases). The germline V and J ends were trimmed by 5 bases and 7 bases, with 15 bases remaining between them. The CDR3 is 14 amino acids. Looked up from germline, CDR1 is SGHTA and CDR2 is FQGNSA. DNA for the CDR3: TGTGCCAGCAGCCTCCCGGGAGTGAGGAATGAGCAGTTCTTC. It specifies CASSLPGVRNEQFF.

V gene TRBV16 combines with J gene TRBJ1-6, with D uncertain. There are 15 residues in the CDR3. Germline V gene lookup returns CDR1 KGHSY and CDR2 FQNENV. Trimming shortened V by 0 bases and J by 4 bases, and 7 bases separated the two germline ends. CDR3 bases: TGTGCCAGCAGCCAATCGGTCCAGTATAATTCACCCCTCCACTTT. It translates to CASSQSVQYNSPLHF.

This rearrangement joins TRBV25-1 to TRBJ2-2; D ambiguous. Germline V gene data show CDR1 as MGHDK and CDR2 as SYGVNS. The CDR3 runs to 15 residues. With 0 bases removed from V and 5 bases from J, the gap between germline ends came to 10 bases. The CDR3 spells CASSEYRVGTGELFF. CDR3 bases: TGTGCCAGCAGTGAATACCGGGTCGGGACCGGGGAGCTGTTTTTT.

The chain couples TRBV5-6 to TRBJ1-2; 7 nucleotides align to TRBD1. Germline-derived CDR1 and CDR2 are SGHDT and YYEEEE. The junction had 4 bases not matched to a gene; V was cut back by 1 base and J by 4 bases. The CDR3 length is 14 residues. CDR3 nucleotide sequence: TGTGCCAGCAGCTTGTTGGCAGGGGGCTATGGCTACACCTTC. Encoded protein: CASSLLAGGYGYTF.

V usage is TRBV21-1 and J usage is TRBJ2-7; no check of the table's D call, TRBD2, against the DNA was made. TRBV21-1 is recorded as a pseudogene. The CDR3 spans 17 residues. As DNA, the CDR3 is TGTGCCAGCAGCAAAGAGGATAGCGGGGGGTCCCTCTACGAGCAGTACTTC. Its translation: CASSKEDSGGSLYEQYF.

This chain links TRBV6-1 with TRBJ2-5; TRBD2 might be the D (5 bases). CDR3 length: 12 amino acids. Per germline, CDR1 MNHNS and CDR2 SASEGT. V was pared by 2 bases and J by 5 bases, with 6 bases between. CDR3 sequence: CASSEREETQYF. The CDR3 coding sequence is TGTGCCAGCAGTGAAAGGGAGGAGACCCAGTACTTC.